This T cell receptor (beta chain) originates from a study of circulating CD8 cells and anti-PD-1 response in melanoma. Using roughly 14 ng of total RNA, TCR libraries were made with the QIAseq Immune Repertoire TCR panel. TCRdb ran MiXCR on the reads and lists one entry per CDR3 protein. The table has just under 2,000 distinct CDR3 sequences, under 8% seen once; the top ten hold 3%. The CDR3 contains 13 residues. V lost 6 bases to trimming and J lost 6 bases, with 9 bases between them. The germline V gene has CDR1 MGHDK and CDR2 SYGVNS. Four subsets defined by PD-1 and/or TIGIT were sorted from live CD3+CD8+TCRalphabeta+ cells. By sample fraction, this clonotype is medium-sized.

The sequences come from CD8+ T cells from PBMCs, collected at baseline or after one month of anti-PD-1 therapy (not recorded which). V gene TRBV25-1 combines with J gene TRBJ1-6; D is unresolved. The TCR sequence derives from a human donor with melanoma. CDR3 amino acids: CASSATFNSPLHF. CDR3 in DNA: TGTGCCAGCAGCGCAACCTTTAATTCACCCCTCCACTTT.